The present T cell receptor beta chain was sequenced within a study of cytomegalovirus exposure and HLA in healthy donors. As to this clone: Antigen: not known.

Overall study results and limits: Presence/absence analyses supposed approximately even sequencing depth among donors. Cytomegalovirus association was listed for under 200 TCR beta chains. In a later analysis, a missense DCLRE1C variant was linked to TCR beta V- and J-gene trimming. Per a prior analysis, the majority of TCR beta V segments were productive roughly 87% or roughly 30% of the time.

The CDR3 sequence is 18 residues long. Losses at the gene ends were 0 bases for V and 2 bases for J; bases not matched to a gene: 9. Germline loops: CDR1 SGHVS, CDR2 FQNEAQ. The PCR had 60 Vbeta and 13 Jbeta primers. The assay was immunoSEQ multiplex PCR, and TCRdb's table has in-frame clones only and misses some. Its table records over 30,000 clones. Material: PBMCs. This sequence was found in a man aged 35 to 55 in good health and CMV-seronegative. This chain connects TRBV7-8 to TRBJ2-3; TRBD2 aligns across 9 bases. CDR3 coding DNA: TGTGCCAGCAGCTTAGCGTGGGGTCTAGCGGGGCTCACAGATACGCAGTATTTT. Translated, it gives CASSLAWGLAGLTDTQYF.